Listed here is a single T cell receptor (beta chain). The antigen remains undetermined. The sample belongs to a study of chemoradiotherapy in HPV16-positive cancers. Sequencing was performed with immunoSEQ multiplex PCR; in TCRdb, only in-frame clones are kept and a portion is missing. The table includes about 12,000 clones, approximately 79% detected once. Broader study findings: Candidate HPV-specific clones and E7-related TCR motifs grew in tumor during treatment. HPV-specific T cells were functionally defined from only two HPV16-positive patients. Better recurrence-free survival went with HPV-responsive T-cell expansion in HPV16-positive patients.

Repertoires were sampled repeatedly during chemoradiotherapy. CDR3 length: 16 amino acids. The V segment lost 6 bases and the J segment 8 bases; nucleotides outside the gene matches: 11. The germline gives CDR1 SGHTA, CDR2 FQGNSA. This material was obtained from a patient who underwent chemoradiotherapy. The source is a human donor with HPV-associated anogenital cancer. The chain has TRBV7-2 and TRBJ2-1; 12 bases are shared with TRBD1. The DNA of the CDR3 is TGTGCCAGCAGATATTATTCCGGGACAGGGGGCCATGAGCAGTTCTTC. It is translated as CASRYYSGTGGHEQFF.